The next 23 T cell receptor beta chains were all read from a single sample in a study of T cell responses to AZD1222 COVID-19 vaccine. The protocol was immunoSEQ multiplex PCR, while the TCRdb copy is restricted to in-frame clones and leaves out a portion. There are 130,000 or so clones in the sample; around 89% occur only once, and over 8.5% lies in the top ten. The source was peripheral blood, collected on day 0 of MenACWY control vaccination. The receptors stem from an adult in good health.

The rearrangement joins TRBV5-4 to TRBJ2-1; 7 positions match TRBD2. The CDR3 covers 14 residues. J gave up 7 bases and V 2 bases, and 6 bases lay outside the gene matches. CDR1 SGHNT and CDR2 YYREEE come from the germline V gene (reference sequence). The CDR3 is CASSFWGGPNEQFF. For the CDR3, the DNA is TGTGCCAGCAGCTTTTGGGGAGGGCCGAATGAGCAGTTCTTC.

V and J are TRBV6-5 and TRBJ1-2, with D perhaps TRBD1 (5 bases). The germline V and J ends were trimmed by 6 bases and 5 bases, with 13 bases remaining between them. The CDR3 covers 13 residues. CDR1 and CDR2 from the germline V gene are MNHEY and SVGAGI. The CDR3: CASSQDRRYGYTF. CDR3 sequence (DNA): TGTGCCAGCAGCCAAGACAGAAGATATGGCTACACCTTC.

The rearrangement joins TRBV12-3 or TRBV12-4 to TRBJ2-7, with a tentative D call TRBD2 (6 bases). The CDR3 length is 12 residues. The V end lost 6 bases, the J end lost 6 bases, and 12 bases lay between the germline ends. The CDR3 sequence: CASRTAGSEQYF. The CDR3 DNA is TGTGCCAGCAGAACCGCCGGGAGCGAGCAGTACTTC.

The V gene is TRBV6-6, the J gene TRBJ2-7; TRBD2 agrees at 9 bases. Trimming cost V 2 bases and J 4 bases; bases outside gene matches: 9. CDR1 and CDR2 from the germline V gene are MNHNY and SVGAGI (reference sequence). The CDR3 is 16 amino acids. The chain's CDR3 is CASSYPVGAGGYEQYF. CDR3 coding DNA: TGTGCCAGCAGTTACCCCGTAGGGGCGGGAGGGTACGAGCAGTACTTC.

In DNA, the CDR3 is TGTGCCAGTAGTACCCAGGCAGGGGCCCTTCAGCCCCAGCATTTT. Amino acids: CASSTQAGALQPQHF. The chain links TRBV19 to TRBJ1-5, with TRBD1 as a possible D gene (6 bases). The germline V and J ends were trimmed by 4 bases and 6 bases, with 16 bases remaining between them. The CDR3 has 15 residues. From germline, CDR1 is LNHDA and CDR2 SQIVND (reference sequence).

This chain connects TRBV5-5 to TRBJ1-5; weak D call: TRBD1 (5 bases). The germline V gene has CDR1 SGHKS and CDR2 YYEKEE (reference sequence). Trimming shortened V by 4 bases and J by 3 bases, and 14 bases separated the two germline ends. This CDR3 contains 15 residues. The CDR3 region is CASSQGPPNNQPQHF. The CDR3 nucleotides are TGTGCCAGCAGCCAGGGACCACCTAACAATCAGCCCCAGCATTTT.

This clone was counted between two and nine times. V is TRBV10-1 and J is TRBJ2-7, with 9 bases lining up with TRBD1. CDR1 WNHNN and CDR2 SYGVQD come from the germline V gene (reference sequence). The length of the CDR3 is 14 residues. V dropped 2 bases and J dropped 5; count of bases not matched to a gene: 4. The DNA for the CDR3 is TGCGCCAGCAGTGAGGGGACAGGGACCCACGAGCAGTACTTC. Translated, it gives CASSEGTGTHEQYF.

This clone is a singleton in its sample. The chain is built from TRBV19 and TRBJ2-1, with D tentatively TRBD2 (6 bases). Germline CDR1 LNHDA, CDR2 SQIVND (reference sequence). This CDR3 is 14 amino acids long. V was trimmed by 10 bases and J by 4 bases, leaving 17 bases between them. The CDR3 nucleotides are TGTGCCACCCGAGGCGGGACGCCGTACAATGAGCAGTTCTTC. Translating it yields CATRGGTPYNEQFF.

This clone has more than one count but fewer than ten. The gene calls are TRBV9 and TRBJ2-3, with D tentatively TRBD1 or TRBD2 (5 bases each). Germline V CDR1 and CDR2: SGDLS, YYNGEE. Trimming took off 0 bases at V and 4 bases at J, with 12 bases between the two ends. CDR3 length: 15 amino acids. CDR3 sequence: CASSVGWQGPDTQYF. As DNA, the CDR3 is TGTGCCAGCAGCGTAGGGTGGCAGGGACCAGATACGCAGTATTTT. The full variable domain, rest sourced from reference TRBV9 and TRBJ2-3, is DSGVTQTPKHLITATGQRVTLRCSPRSGDLSVYWYQQSLDQGLQFLIQYYNGEERAKGNILERFSAQQFPDLHSELNLSSLELGDSALYFCASSVGWQGPDTQYFGPGTRLTVL.

CDR3 protein: CATGGQWTEAFF. CDR3 nucleotide sequence: TGTGCCACGGGGGGTCAGTGGACTGAAGCTTTCTTT. This chain joins TRBV19 and TRBJ1-1; D is possibly TRBD1 (5 bases). The CDR3 has 12 amino acids. From germline, CDR1 is LNHDA and CDR2 SQIVND (reference sequence). V was trimmed by 10 bases and J by 5 bases, leaving 14 bases between them.

This sequence joins TRBV19 and TRBJ1-6, with D tentatively TRBD1 (5 bases). This CDR3 comprises 16 residues. Germline values: CDR1 LNHDA, CDR2 SQIVND (reference sequence). Trimming removed 1 base from V and 7 bases from J, with 14 bases in between. Here the CDR3 reads CASSIVGRRTNSPLHF. Here the CDR3 DNA reads TGTGCCAGTAGTATAGTCGGTCGGCGGACAAATTCACCCCTCCACTTT.

This chain joins TRBV19 and TRBJ2-7; 7 bases match TRBD1. V lost 5 bases to trimming and J lost 0 bases; unmatched junction nucleotides: 4. Germline V lookup: CDR1 LNHDA, CDR2 SQIVND (reference sequence). CDR3 size: 14 residues. The DNA of the CDR3 is TGTGCCAGTAGTCCCTGGACAGGCTCCTACGAGCAGTACTTC. It codes for CASSPWTGSYEQYF.

In this sample, this clone turned up once. The V and J genes are TRBV4-1 and TRBJ1-3; a weak D match, TRBD1 (5 bases). This CDR3 region has 15 residues. Germline V gene lookup returns CDR1 MGHRA and CDR2 YSYEKL. V lost 4 bases, J lost 0 bases, and 10 bases lay in between. The CDR3 loop is CASSRYDSSGNTIYF. The DNA for the CDR3 is TGCGCCAGCAGCCGATACGACAGCTCTGGAAACACCATATATTTT.

This clone was recorded once. The chain has TRBV3-1 (or the pseudogene TRBV3-2) and TRBJ2-2; TRBD1 aligns across 9 bases. Germline V gene data show CDR1 as LGHDT and CDR2 as YNNKEL (reference sequence). CDR3 length: 14 residues. The V and J ends lost 4 bases and 5 bases, in that order; junction bases with no gene match: 2. The CDR3 spells CASSLGQGTGELFF. DNA for the CDR3: TGTGCCAGCAGCCTCGGACAGGGGACCGGGGAGCTGTTTTTT.

CDR3 in DNA: TGTGCCAGCAGCTCGGGACAGGGGGCACGAACTGAAGCTTTCTTT. It specifies CASSSGQGARTEAFF. This chain uses TRBV7-2 with TRBJ1-1, with 12 bases lining up with TRBD1. The CDR3 consists of 15 residues. Germline CDR1 is SGHTA and CDR2 is FQGNSA. The ends lost 4 bases at V and 5 bases at J; junction bases unmatched: 5. Variable domain in full (rest from reference TRBV7-2 and TRBJ1-1): GAGVSQSPSNKVTEKGKDVELRCDPISGHTALYWYRQSLGQGLEFLIYFQGNSAPDKSGLPSDRFSAERTGGSVSTLTIQRTQQEDSAVYLCASSSGQGARTEAFFGQGTRLTVV.

The genes are TRBV6-2 or TRBV6-3 and TRBJ1-1, with D perhaps TRBD1 (5 bases). Looked up from germline, CDR1 is MNHEY and CDR2 is SVGEGT. V lost 0 bases to trimming and J lost 4 bases, with 21 bases between them. CDR3 length: 18 residues. In DNA form, the CDR3 reads TGTGCCAGCAGTTACTCCGGCGCGGCAGGGAGATTGGGCACTGAAGCTTTCTTT. This sequence encodes CASSYSGAAGRLGTEAFF.

CDR3 DNA sequence: TGTGCCATCAGCGGACTAGCGGGCGGAACCTCCTACAATGAGCAGTTCTTC. It translates to CAISGLAGGTSYNEQFF. The chain joins TRBV10-3 to TRBJ2-1; TRBD2 aligns across 11 bases. CDR3 size: 17 residues. Losses at the gene ends were 6 bases for V and 0 bases for J; bases not matched to a gene: 7. Germline V gives CDR1 ENHRY, CDR2 SYGVKD.

This rearrangement joins TRBV7-6 to TRBJ2-3, with 7 positions matching TRBD2. Germline values: CDR1 SGHVS, CDR2 FNYEAQ. With 2 bases clipped from V and 2 bases from J, the junction kept 16 bases outside the gene matches. CDR3 size: 19 residues. The CDR3 protein is CASSLNGAGMAGDTDTQYF. CDR3 nucleotide sequence: TGTGCCAGCAGCTTAAATGGGGCCGGGATGGCGGGAGACACAGATACGCAGTATTTT.

The chain links TRBV6-5 to TRBJ1-1; D gene ambiguous. The CDR3 sequence is 15 residues long. V was pared by 6 bases and J by 4 bases, with 18 bases between. Germline loops: CDR1 MNHEY, CDR2 SVGAGI. Here the CDR3 DNA reads TGTGCCAGCAGCCCCCGGACCTGGGGTTTCACTGAAGCTTTCTTT. It is translated as CASSPRTWGFTEAFF.

This chain connects TRBV11-3 to TRBJ2-1, with TRBD2 identical over 10 bases. The CDR3 sequence is 16 residues long. J lost 5 bases, V lost 1 base, and 5 bases had no gene match. Germline CDR1 SGHNT, CDR2 YENEEA. CDR3 amino acids: CASSLGSGRGHNEQFF. The CDR3 DNA is TGTGCCAGCAGCTTAGGGAGCGGGAGGGGGCACAATGAGCAGTTCTTC.

This sequence joins TRBV29-1 and TRBJ2-2, with D hard to call. Trimming left V 1 base short and J 5 bases short, with 11 bases between. Germline CDR1 reads SQVTM; CDR2 reads ANQGSEA. This CDR3 has 14 residues. The CDR3 region has the DNA TGCAGCGTTGAAGGGGCTCTACGAACCGGGGAGCTGTTTTTT. Its translation: CSVEGALRTGELFF.

The chain uses TRBV27 and TRBJ2-1, with D tentatively TRBD2 (5 bases). Germline V gene data show CDR1 as MNHEY and CDR2 as SMNVEV (reference sequence). V dropped 4 bases and J dropped 8 bases, with 9 bases sitting between them. The CDR3 sequence is 12 residues long. The CDR3 coding sequence is TGTGCCAGCAGTTGGGTCGGGGATGAGCAGTTCTTC. It yields the protein CASSWVGDEQFF.

Sample share makes this clone medium-sized (0.01 to 0.1%). J is TRBJ1-1 and V is TRBV14; D is perhaps TRBD1 (5 bases). Germline CDR1 reads SGHDN; CDR2 reads FVKESK. The CDR3 is 13 residues long. V lost 4 bases, J lost 4 bases, and 10 bases lay in between. CDR3 protein: CASSLTGITEAFF. The CDR3 DNA is TGTGCCAGCAGCCTAACAGGTATCACTGAAGCTTTCTTT. The full variable domain, completed using reference TRBV14 and TRBJ1-1, is EAGVTQFPSHSVIEKGQTVTLRCDPISGHDNLYWYRRVMGKEIKFLLHFVKESKQDESGMPNNRFLAERTGGTYSTLKVQPAELEDSGVYFCASSLTGITEAFFGQGTRLTVV.